Each of the 3 T cell receptor beta chains below was sequenced from the same sample in a study of blood T cell repertoires in COVID-19. The repertoire was sequenced with immunoSEQ multiplex PCR; TCRdb's copy has only in-frame clones and lacks some. The sample has about 54,000 clones; around 90% are singletons. The sample consisted of peripheral blood. These receptors came from a man aged 50-59 years with active COVID-19.

This clone has just one count. The V gene is TRBV19, the J gene TRBJ1-6; D is perhaps TRBD1 (5 bases). Trimming pared 3 bases from V and 0 bases from J, leaving 9 bases between. CDR3 length: 16 residues. CDR1 and CDR2 (germline): LNHDA, SQIVND (reference sequence). The CDR3 nucleotides read TGTGCCAGTAGTATCGACAGTAGCTCCTATAATTCACCCCTCCACTTT. Translating gives CASSIDSSSYNSPLHF. Using reference TRBV19 and TRBJ1-6 for the parts outside the CDR3, the full variable domain is DGGITQSPKYLFRKEGQNVTLSCEQNLNHDAMYWYRQDPGQGLRLIYYSQIVNDFQKGDIAEGYSVSREKKESFPLTVTSAQKNPTAFYLCASSIDSSSYNSPLHFGNGTRLTVT.

This clone was picked up a small number of times. The chain links TRBV27 to TRBJ1-3; TRBD1 might be the D (6 bases). The germline V gene has CDR1 MNHEY and CDR2 SMNVEV (reference sequence). This CDR3 has 13 residues. V lost 7 bases, J lost 4 bases, and 11 bases lay in between. The chain's CDR3 is CASTTGPGNTIYF. The CDR3 nucleotides read TGTGCCAGCACCACAGGGCCAGGAAACACCATATATTTT.

The chain links TRBV28 to TRBJ1-1; D possibly corresponds to TRBD1 (6 bases). Trimming removed 3 bases from V and 9 bases from J, with 23 bases in between. The germline V gene encodes CDR1 MDHEN and CDR2 SYDVKM. CDR3 size: 16 residues. CDR3 sequence (DNA): TGTGCCAGCAGTTTTCCGGGGGGCCAGTTATCGATGAAAGCTTTCTTT. Translation: CASSFPGGQLSMKAFF.